The table lists the clone carrying this T cell receptor (beta chain) with many counts. Its matching antigen is unknown. The sample belongs to a study of T cells in Graves' hyperthyroidism and ophthalmopathy. General study results and limits: Within blood appeared most thyroid clonotypes that had expanded above 0.001.

The CDR3 runs to 14 residues. CDR1 is SGHRS and CDR2 is YFSETQ in the germline V gene. Trimming shortened V by 3 bases and J by 5 bases, and 11 bases separated the two germline ends. Researchers amplified the TCR beta CDR3 regions from RNA transcripts. A set of HTBI primers served as the primers for a first-round RT-PCR of the TCR CDR3. Each CDR3 protein is one row after TCRdb ran MiXCR on the multiplex PCR reads. The sample carries under 350,000 distinct CDR3 sequences, roughly a fifth recorded once. The material sequenced was blood. The receptor was isolated from a woman aged 45-59 years with Graves' hyperthyroidism. This sequence joins TRBV5-1 and TRBJ2-2, with D possibly called TRBD1 or TRBD2 (6 bases each). CDR3 amino acids: CASSSEGGTGELFF. Here the CDR3 DNA reads TGCGCCAGCAGCTCCGAGGGGGGTACCGGGGAGCTGTTTTTT.